This TCR beta chain emerged from a study of Tregs in tolerant kidney transplant recipients. The CDR3 is made up of 16 amino acids. Trimming took off 4 bases at V and 0 bases at J, with 14 bases between the two ends. The V gene's germline CDR1 is SGHTS and CDR2 YDEGEE. The data were produced by immunoSEQ multiplex PCR, yet TCRdb's version contains in-frame clones alone and is incomplete. This table holds more than 95,000 clones, 85% to 95% found once. Material: CD4+ T cells from blood. The V gene is TRBV5-8, the J gene TRBJ1-5, with D maybe TRBD1 (5 bases). This clonotype was sampled from a human donor in good health. The DNA for the CDR3 is TGTGCCAGCAGCCTCGGGACCCAGTATAGCAATCAGCCCCAGCATTTT. It encodes CASSLGTQYSNQPQHF.